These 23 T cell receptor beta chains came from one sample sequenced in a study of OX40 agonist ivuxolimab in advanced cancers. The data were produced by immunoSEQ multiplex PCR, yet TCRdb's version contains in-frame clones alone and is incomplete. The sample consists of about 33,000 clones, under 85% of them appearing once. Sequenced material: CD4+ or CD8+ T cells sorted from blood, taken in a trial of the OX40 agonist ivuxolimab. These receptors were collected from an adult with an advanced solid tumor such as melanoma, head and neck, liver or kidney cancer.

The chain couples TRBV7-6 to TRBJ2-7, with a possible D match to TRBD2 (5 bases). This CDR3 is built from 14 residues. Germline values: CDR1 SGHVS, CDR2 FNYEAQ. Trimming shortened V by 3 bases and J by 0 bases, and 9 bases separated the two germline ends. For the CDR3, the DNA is TGTGCCAGCAGCTTGCCAGGACTCTCCTACGAGCAGTACTTC. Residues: CASSLPGLSYEQYF.

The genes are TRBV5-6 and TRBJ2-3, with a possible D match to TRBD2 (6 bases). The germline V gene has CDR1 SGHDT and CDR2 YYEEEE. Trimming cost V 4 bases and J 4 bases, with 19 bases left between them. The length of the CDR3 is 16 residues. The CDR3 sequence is CASSGDEGTWADTQYF. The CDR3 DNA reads TGTGCCAGCAGCGGAGACGAGGGGACTTGGGCAGATACGCAGTATTTT.

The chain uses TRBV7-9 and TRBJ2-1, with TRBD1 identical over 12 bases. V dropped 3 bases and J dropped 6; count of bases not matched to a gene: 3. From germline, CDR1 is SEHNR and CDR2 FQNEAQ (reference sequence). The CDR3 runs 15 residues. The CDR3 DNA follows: TGTGCCAGCAGCTTTACGGGACAGGGGGCCAATGAGCAGTTCTTC. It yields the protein CASSFTGQGANEQFF.

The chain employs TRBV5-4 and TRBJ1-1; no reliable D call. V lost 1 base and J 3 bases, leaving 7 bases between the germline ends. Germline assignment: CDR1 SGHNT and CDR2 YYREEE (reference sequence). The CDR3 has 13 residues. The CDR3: CASSLWVDTEAFF. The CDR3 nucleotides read TGTGCCAGCAGCTTGTGGGTTGACACTGAAGCTTTCTTT. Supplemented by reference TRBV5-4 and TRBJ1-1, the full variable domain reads ETGVTQSPTHLIKTRGQQVTLRCSSQSGHNTVSWYQQALGQGPQFIFQYYREEENGRGNFPPRFSGLQFPNYSSELNVNALELDDSALYLCASSLWVDTEAFFGQGTRLTVV.

The CDR3 nucleotides read TGCGCCAGCAGTTTACTAGCGGGGAACTACGAGCAGTACTTC. Translating gives CASSLLAGNYEQYF. The chain has TRBV10-2 and TRBJ2-7; TRBD2 agrees at 10 bases. Trimming took 5 bases from V and 3 from J; bases not matched to a gene: 4. The length of the CDR3 is 14 residues. In germline, CDR1 is WSHSY, CDR2 SAAADI.

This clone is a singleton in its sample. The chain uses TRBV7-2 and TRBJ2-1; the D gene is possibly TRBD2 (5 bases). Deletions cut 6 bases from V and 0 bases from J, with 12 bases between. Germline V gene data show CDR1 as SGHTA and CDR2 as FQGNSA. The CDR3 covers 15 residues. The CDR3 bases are TGTGCCAGCAGTCCATCGGCGGGCTCCTACAATGAGCAGTTCTTC. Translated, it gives CASSPSAGSYNEQFF.

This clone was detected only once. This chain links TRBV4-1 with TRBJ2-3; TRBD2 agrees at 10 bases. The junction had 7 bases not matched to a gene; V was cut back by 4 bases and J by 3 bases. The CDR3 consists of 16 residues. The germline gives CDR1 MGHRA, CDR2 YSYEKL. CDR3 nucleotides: TGCGCCAGCAGCCCTACCGGGACTAGCGTTACAGATACGCAGTATTTT. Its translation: CASSPTGTSVTDTQYF.

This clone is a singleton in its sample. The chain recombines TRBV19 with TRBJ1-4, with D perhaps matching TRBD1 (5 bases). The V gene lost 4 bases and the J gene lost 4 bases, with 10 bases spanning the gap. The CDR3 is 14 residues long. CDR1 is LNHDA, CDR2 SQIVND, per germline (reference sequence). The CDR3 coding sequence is TGTGCCAGTAGTACAGGGCGAGGTAATGAAAAACTGTTTTTT. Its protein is CASSTGRGNEKLFF.

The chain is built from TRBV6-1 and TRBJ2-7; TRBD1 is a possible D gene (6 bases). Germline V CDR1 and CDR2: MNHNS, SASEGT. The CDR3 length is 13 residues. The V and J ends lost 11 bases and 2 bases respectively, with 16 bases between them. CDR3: CASRGQSAYEQYF. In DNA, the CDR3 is TGTGCCTCGAGAGGACAGTCCGCCTACGAGCAGTACTTC.

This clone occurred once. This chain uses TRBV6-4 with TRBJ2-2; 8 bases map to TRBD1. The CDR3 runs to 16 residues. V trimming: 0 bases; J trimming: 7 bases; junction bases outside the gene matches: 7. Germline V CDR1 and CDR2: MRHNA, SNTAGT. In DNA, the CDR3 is TGTGCCAGCAGTGACTCGGGCAGGGGGCGCATCGGGGAGCTGTTTTTT. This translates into CASSDSGRGRIGELFF.

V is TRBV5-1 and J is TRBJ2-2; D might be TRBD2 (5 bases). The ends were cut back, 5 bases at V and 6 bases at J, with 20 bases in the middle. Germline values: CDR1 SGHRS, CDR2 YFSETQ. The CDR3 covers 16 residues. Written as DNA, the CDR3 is TGCGCCAGCAGTCCCGTCGGCAGCGGCCGAGCCGGGGAGCTGTTTTTT. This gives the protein CASSPVGSGRAGELFF.

The chain's CDR3 is CASSVGAGTGYYEQYF. The CDR3 DNA is TGTGCCAGCAGCGTAGGTGCCGGGACAGGGTACTACGAGCAGTACTTC. The genes are TRBV9 and TRBJ2-7; 9 bases fit TRBD1. The germline V gene encodes CDR1 SGDLS and CDR2 YYNGEE. V lost 0 bases and J lost 3; bases outside the gene matches: 7. This CDR3 is built from 16 residues.

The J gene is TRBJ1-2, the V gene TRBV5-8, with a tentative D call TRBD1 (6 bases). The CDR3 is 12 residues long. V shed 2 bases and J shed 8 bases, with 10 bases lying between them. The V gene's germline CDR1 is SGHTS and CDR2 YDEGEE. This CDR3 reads CASSLGGKGYTF. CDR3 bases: TGTGCCAGCAGCTTAGGGGGGAAAGGCTACACCTTC. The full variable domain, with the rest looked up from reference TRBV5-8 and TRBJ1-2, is EAGVTQSPTHLIKTRGQQATLRCSPISGHTSVYWYQQALGLGLQFLLWYDEGEERNRGNFPPRFSGRQFPNYSSELNVNALELEDSALYLCASSLGGKGYTFGSGTRLTVV.

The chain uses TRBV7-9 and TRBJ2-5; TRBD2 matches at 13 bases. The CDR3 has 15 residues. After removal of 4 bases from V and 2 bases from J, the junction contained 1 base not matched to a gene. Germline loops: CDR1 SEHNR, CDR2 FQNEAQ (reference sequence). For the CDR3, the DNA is TGTGCCAGCAGCTCACTAGCGGGGGGGCAAGAGACCCAGTACTTC. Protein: CASSSLAGGQETQYF.

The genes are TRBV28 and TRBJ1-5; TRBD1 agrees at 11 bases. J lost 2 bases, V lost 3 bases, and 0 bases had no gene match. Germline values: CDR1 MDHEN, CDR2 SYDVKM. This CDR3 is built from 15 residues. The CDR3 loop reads CASSLGQGGNQPQHF. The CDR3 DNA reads TGTGCCAGCAGTTTGGGACAGGGGGGCAATCAGCCCCAGCATTTT.

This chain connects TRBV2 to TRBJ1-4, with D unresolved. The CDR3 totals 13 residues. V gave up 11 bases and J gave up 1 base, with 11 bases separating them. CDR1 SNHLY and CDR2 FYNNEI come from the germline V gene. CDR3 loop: CAPARVTNEKLFF. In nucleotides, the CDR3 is TGTGCCCCCGCCCGGGTAACTAATGAAAAACTGTTTTTT. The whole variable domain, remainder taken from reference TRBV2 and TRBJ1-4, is EPEVTQTPSHQVTQMGQEVILRCVPISNHLYFYWYRQILGQKVEFLVSFYNNEISEKSEIFDDQFSVERPDGSNFTLKIRSTKLEDSAMYFCAPARVTNEKLFFGSGTQLSVL.

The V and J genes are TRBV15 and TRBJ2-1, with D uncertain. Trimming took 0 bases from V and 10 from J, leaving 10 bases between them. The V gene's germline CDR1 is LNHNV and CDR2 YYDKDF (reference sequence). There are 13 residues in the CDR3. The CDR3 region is CATSRDIGQEQFF. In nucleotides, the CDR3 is TGTGCCACCAGCAGAGATATCGGGCAGGAGCAGTTCTTC.

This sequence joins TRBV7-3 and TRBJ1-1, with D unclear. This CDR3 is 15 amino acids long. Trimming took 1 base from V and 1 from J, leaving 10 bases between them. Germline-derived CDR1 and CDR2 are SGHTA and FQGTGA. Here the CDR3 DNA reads TGTGCCAGCAGCTTAAAGACGCGGGGGAACACTGAAGCTTTCTTT. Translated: CASSLKTRGNTEAFF.

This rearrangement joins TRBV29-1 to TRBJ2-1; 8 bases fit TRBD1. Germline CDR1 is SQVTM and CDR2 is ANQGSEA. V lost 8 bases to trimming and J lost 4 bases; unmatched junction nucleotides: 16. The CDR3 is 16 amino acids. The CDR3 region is CSTSRGTGGVYNEQFF. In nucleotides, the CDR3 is TGCAGCACATCACGTGGAACAGGGGGTGTTTACAATGAGCAGTTCTTC.

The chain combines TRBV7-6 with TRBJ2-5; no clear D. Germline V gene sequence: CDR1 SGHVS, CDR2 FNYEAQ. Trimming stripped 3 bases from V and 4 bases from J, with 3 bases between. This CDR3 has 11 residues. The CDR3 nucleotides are TGTGCCAGCAGCTTCGGAGAGACCCAGTACTTC. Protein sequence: CASSFGETQYF.

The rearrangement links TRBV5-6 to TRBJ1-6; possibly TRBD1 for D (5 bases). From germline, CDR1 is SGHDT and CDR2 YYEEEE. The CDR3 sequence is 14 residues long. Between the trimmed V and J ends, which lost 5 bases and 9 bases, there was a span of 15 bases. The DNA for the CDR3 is TGTGCCAGCAGATCGCCGGGACTTAGTTCACCCCTCCACTTT. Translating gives CASRSPGLSSPLHF.

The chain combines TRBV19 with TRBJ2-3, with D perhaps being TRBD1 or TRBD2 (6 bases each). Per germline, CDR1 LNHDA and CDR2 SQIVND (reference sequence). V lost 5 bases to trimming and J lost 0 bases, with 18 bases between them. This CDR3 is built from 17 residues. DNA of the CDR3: TGTGCCAGTAGTTCGTGGGGGCGGGGTACTAGCACAGATACGCAGTATTTT. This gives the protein CASSSWGRGTSTDTQYF.

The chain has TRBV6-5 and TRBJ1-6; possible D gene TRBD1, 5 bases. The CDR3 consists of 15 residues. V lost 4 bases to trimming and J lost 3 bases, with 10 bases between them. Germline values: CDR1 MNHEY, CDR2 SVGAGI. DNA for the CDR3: TGTGCCAGCAGTTCGGCAGGGCTCTATAATTCACCCCTCCACTTT. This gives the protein CASSSAGLYNSPLHF.